This T cell receptor (beta chain) was retrieved from a study of identical twins. TCRdb re-derived calls from the 5' RACE reads in MiXCR, one entry per CDR3 protein. The sample shows 310,000 or so distinct CDR3 sequences, around 8.8% of them seen only once. Remarks on this clonotype: The antigen remains unidentified.

The CDR3 is made up of 14 amino acids. Per the germline V gene, CDR1 is WSHSY and CDR2 is SAAADI. V shed 6 bases, J shed 1 base, and the junction held 5 bases outside the gene matches. Study-level results: Cross-sectional statistical analysis was relied on for the conclusions, without the same donors being followed. Reduced insertions were recorded for abundant cord blood beta clonotypes, with no such pattern in memory repertoires.

The same sample was also used in a study of yellow fever vaccine responses in identical twins.

The chain carries TRBV10-2 and TRBJ1-1; TRBD1 aligns across 7 bases. The sample comprised memory (CD45RO+) T cells sorted from blood. This TCR was recovered from a young woman in good health. CDR3 protein: CASRAGQPNTEAFF. CDR3 nucleotides: TGCGCCAGCAGAGCGGGACAGCCGAACACTGAAGCTTTCTTT.